What follows are 30 T cell receptor beta chains derived from one specimen sequenced in a study of blood T cell repertoires in COVID-19. Libraries were prepared by immunoSEQ multiplex PCR; TCRdb keeps only in-frame clonotypes and omits some of them. The sample lists around 150,000 clones; approximately 80% were seen once. Material for sequencing was peripheral blood. The source of these receptors is a middle-aged woman with COVID-19, enrolled during active disease.

The chain uses TRBV21-1 and TRBJ1-5; TRBD1, as called in the table, went unchecked against the DNA. TRBV21-1 has pseudogene status. This CDR3 has 19 amino acids. Written as DNA, the CDR3 is TGTGCCAGCAGCAAAAAGGGGACAGGGGGCGTTAGGAGCAATCAGCCCCAGCATTTT. Its protein is CASSKKGTGGVRSNQPQHF.

The rearrangement links TRBV7-9 to TRBJ2-1, with D perhaps matching TRBD1 (6 bases). The V gene lost 1 base and the J gene lost 7 bases, with 20 bases spanning the gap. Germline assignment: CDR1 SEHNR and CDR2 FQNEAQ (reference sequence). This CDR3 has 17 residues. CDR3 in amino acids: CASSLDRGTVSSNEQFF. The CDR3 DNA reads TGTGCCAGCAGCTTAGATAGGGGGACCGTAAGTAGTAATGAGCAGTTCTTC.

The chain carries TRBV5-1 and TRBJ2-1, with 9 bases that match TRBD2. Unmatched junction bases numbered 8, after V lost 2 bases and J lost 5 bases. Germline V CDR1 and CDR2: SGHRS, YFSETQ. The CDR3 is made up of 16 amino acids. The CDR3 DNA is TGCGCCAGCAGCTTCCCTACTAGCGGGTACAACAATGAGCAGTTCTTC. Amino acid sequence: CASSFPTSGYNNEQFF.

The J gene is TRBJ2-7, the V gene TRBV13, with 11 bases identical to TRBD1. The trim removed 5 bases at V and 3 bases at J, leaving 15 bases unmatched. Germline V gene lookup returns CDR1 PRHDT and CDR2 FYEKMQ (reference sequence). The CDR3 contains 18 residues. This CDR3 reads CASSTQYSPGTGGYEQYF. Here the CDR3 DNA reads TGTGCCAGCAGCACCCAATATAGCCCCGGGACAGGGGGCTACGAGCAGTACTTC.

This rearrangement joins TRBV6-1 to TRBJ2-1; D might be TRBD2 (7 bases). CDR3 length: 18 residues. Germline V CDR1 and CDR2: MNHNS, SASEGT. V was trimmed by 2 bases and J by 8 bases, leaving 25 bases between them. The CDR3 here is CASSERFGWRGRRDEQFF. For the CDR3, the DNA is TGTGCCAGCAGTGAAAGGTTTGGGTGGCGGGGGCGACGGGATGAGCAGTTCTTC.

This clone was counted a single time. This chain joins TRBV30 and TRBJ1-2; D is unresolved. This CDR3 contains 13 residues. The germline CDR1 and CDR2 sequences are GTSNPN and SVGIG (reference sequence). V was cut by 0 bases and J by 6 bases, with 11 bases left in between. The CDR3 spells CAWSVHGGDGYTF. CDR3 DNA sequence: TGTGCCTGGAGTGTCCATGGAGGTGATGGCTACACCTTC.

CDR3 residues: CASTRWGGSYGYTF. The CDR3 bases are TGTGCCAGCACACGGTGGGGGGGCAGCTATGGCTACACCTTC. The chain links TRBV5-6 to TRBJ1-2; D may be TRBD1 (6 bases). Trimming pared 6 bases from V and 4 bases from J, leaving 16 bases between. The CDR3 sequence is 14 residues long. Germline V gene sequence: CDR1 SGHDT, CDR2 YYEEEE. Drawing the rest from reference TRBV5-6 and TRBJ1-2, the complete variable domain is DAGVTQSPTHLIKTRGQQVTLRCSPKSGHDTVSWYQQALGQGPQFIFQYYEEEERQRGNFPDRFSGHQFPNYSSELNVNALLLGDSALYLCASTRWGGSYGYTFGSGTRLTVV.

This rearrangement joins TRBV19 to TRBJ1-5; tentative D call: TRBD1 (6 bases). Deletions cut 7 bases from V and 6 bases from J, with 16 bases between. The CDR3 sequence is 14 residues long. Germline-derived CDR1 and CDR2 are LNHDA and SQIVND (reference sequence). The CDR3 region has the DNA TGTGCCAGTAAGAAGGACAGCCAGCGTCAGCCCCAGCATTTT. Its protein product is CASKKDSQRQPQHF.

This clone has just one count. V is TRBV23-1 and J is TRBJ2-1, with 10 bases fitting TRBD1. TRBV23-1 is reported as an ORF; its role is uncertain. After removal of 2 bases from V and 12 bases from J, the junction contained 10 bases not matched to a gene. The CDR3 extends over 15 amino acids. The CDR3 DNA reads as TGCGCCAGCAGTCAAATTTCCGGACAGGGGGTTCGGCAGTTCTTC. Its translation: CASSQISGQGVRQFF.

The rearrangement joins TRBV3-1 (or the pseudogene TRBV3-2) to TRBJ2-5; D might be TRBD1 (6 bases). Trimming shortened V by 4 bases and J by 0 bases, and 9 bases separated the two germline ends. The germline V gene has CDR1 LGHDT and CDR2 YNNKEL (reference sequence). CDR3 length: 14 residues. The CDR3: CASSPWDNQETQYF. CDR3 bases: TGTGCCAGCAGCCCTTGGGACAACCAAGAGACCCAGTACTTC.

The V gene is TRBV28, the J gene TRBJ2-6; D is uncertain. Germline CDR1 reads MDHEN; CDR2 reads SYDVKM. V was trimmed by 10 bases and J by 1 base, leaving 5 bases between them. CDR3 length: 12 amino acids. The CDR3 coding sequence is TGTGCCACCCAATCTGGGGCCAACGTCCTGACTTTC. This gives the protein CATQSGANVLTF. The variable domain in full, with the rest retrieved from reference TRBV28 and TRBJ2-6, is DVKVTQSSRYLVKRTGEKVFLECVQDMDHENMFWYRQDPGLGLRLIYFSYDVKMKEKGDIPEGYSVSREKKERFSLILESASTNQTSMYLCATQSGANVLTFGAGSRLTVL.

The rearrangement joins TRBV5-4 to TRBJ1-1; a weak D match, TRBD1 (6 bases). CDR1 is SGHNT and CDR2 is YYREEE in the germline V gene (reference sequence). V lost 5 bases to trimming and J lost 0 bases, with 11 bases between them. The length of the CDR3 is 14 residues. As DNA, the CDR3 is TGTGCCAGCAGGCTGAAGGGGGTGAACACTGAAGCTTTCTTT. Its protein is CASRLKGVNTEAFF.

The rearrangement uses TRBV7-8 and TRBJ1-2, with D unclear. This CDR3 region has 17 residues. From germline, CDR1 is SGHVS and CDR2 FQNEAQ. The V end was cut by 5 bases, the J end by 3 bases, with 22 bases between. The CDR3 bases are TGTGCCAGCAGCCCCGCGAACCGGAACCAGGCGTACTATGGCTACACCTTC. This translates into CASSPANRNQAYYGYTF.

This clone was seen many times. V is TRBV2 and J is TRBJ2-7; D not certain. The CDR3 is 11 residues long. V gave up 6 bases and J gave up 3 bases, with 6 bases separating them. CDR1 SNHLY and CDR2 FYNNEI come from the germline V gene. This CDR3 reads CASSQYYEQYF. For the CDR3, the DNA is TGTGCCAGCAGCCAGTACTACGAGCAGTACTTC.

This clone was observed a single time. CDR3 in DNA: TGTGCCAGCAGGGAGGGGGGGGACACCACAGAGACCCAGTACTTC. It translates to CASREGGDTTETQYF. The chain combines TRBV6-5 with TRBJ2-5, with D possibly being TRBD2 (7 bases). CDR1 and CDR2 from the germline V gene are MNHEY and SVGAGI. The CDR3 loop spans 15 amino acids. V was pared by 6 bases and J by 4 bases, with 18 bases between.

The rearrangement links TRBV24-1 to TRBJ2-1, with no clear D. This CDR3 spans 12 amino acids. Germline V gives CDR1 KGHDR, CDR2 SFDVKD. The V gene lost 1 base and the J gene lost 7 bases, with 4 bases spanning the gap. CDR3 DNA: TGTGCCACCAGTGATTTCCTGAATGAGCAGTTCTTC. This translates into CATSDFLNEQFF.

The rearrangement uses TRBV27 and TRBJ1-1, with 7 positions matching TRBD1. Germline CDR1 reads MNHEY; CDR2 reads SMNVEV (reference sequence). The CDR3 covers 14 residues. V was clipped by 3 bases and J by 3 bases; unmatched bases: 4. CDR3: CASSLTGPHTEAFF. CDR3 coding DNA: TGTGCCAGCAGTTTGACAGGGCCCCACACTGAAGCTTTCTTT.

The table lists this clone with a few counts. The chain has TRBV30 and TRBJ2-3, with TRBD1 matching 8 bases. The CDR3 runs to 15 residues. Looked up from germline, CDR1 is GTSNPN and CDR2 is SVGIG (reference sequence). Losses at the gene ends were 2 bases for V and 0 bases for J; bases not matched to a gene: 4. The CDR3 protein is CAWSRTGPSTDTQYF. The CDR3 DNA is TGTGCCTGGAGTCGGACAGGGCCTAGCACAGATACGCAGTATTTT.

The genes are TRBV2 and TRBJ1-4; D uncertain. Germline assignment: CDR1 SNHLY and CDR2 FYNNEI. The CDR3 has 15 amino acids. Trimming removed 7 bases from V and 0 bases from J, with 12 bases in between. This CDR3 is CASKWAVATNEKLFF. As DNA, the CDR3 is TGTGCCAGCAAGTGGGCTGTTGCAACTAATGAAAAACTGTTTTTT.

The V call is TRBV30, the J call TRBJ2-7; 9 bases align to TRBD1. The ends lost 5 bases at V and 0 bases at J; junction bases unmatched: 5. This CDR3 has 14 residues. The germline gives CDR1 GTSNPN, CDR2 SVGIG (reference sequence). This CDR3 reads CAWAWDRASYEQYF. In DNA, the CDR3 is TGTGCCTGGGCTTGGGACAGGGCCTCCTACGAGCAGTACTTC.

The chain carries TRBV30 and TRBJ2-5; 11 bases are shared with TRBD1. Germline CDR1 GTSNPN, CDR2 SVGIG (reference sequence). The CDR3 is 15 residues long. The V gene end was trimmed by 0 bases and the J gene end by 7 bases; junction bases not matched to a gene: 7. The CDR3, as DNA: TGTGCCTGGAGTGTAGGGACAGGGGGGAGAGTGACCCAGTACTTC. It yields the protein CAWSVGTGGRVTQYF.

The chain recombines TRBV19 with TRBJ2-3, with 8 nucleotides matching TRBD2. Germline-derived CDR1 and CDR2 are LNHDA and SQIVND (reference sequence). The CDR3 sequence is 13 residues long. V lost 2 bases, J lost 6 bases, and 1 base stayed unmatched. In nucleotides, the CDR3 is TGTGCCAGTAGTATAAGCGGGAGTGATACGCAGTATTTT. It is translated as CASSISGSDTQYF.

This chain connects TRBV6-1 to TRBJ2-6; TRBD1 matches at 10 bases. Germline values: CDR1 MNHNS, CDR2 SASEGT. Trimming removed 3 bases from V and 0 bases from J; junction bases left unmatched: 5. The CDR3 totals 18 residues. For the CDR3, the DNA is TGTGCCAGCAGTGACCTGCGGACAGGGGGCTCTGGGGCCAACGTCCTGACTTTC. Translating gives CASSDLRTGGSGANVLTF.

The chain uses TRBV2 and TRBJ2-3; 8 bases fit TRBD2. The junction had 16 bases not matched to a gene; V was cut back by 7 bases and J by 4 bases. Germline V gene data show CDR1 as SNHLY and CDR2 as FYNNEI. The CDR3 loop spans 17 amino acids. The CDR3 nucleotides read TGTGCCAGCACCGGGGAGTTTGGGACTAGTTTCTCAGATACGCAGTATTTT. This encodes CASTGEFGTSFSDTQYF.

This clone was counted ten times or more. This chain uses TRBV19 with TRBJ1-6; no clear D gene. Germline CDR1 reads LNHDA; CDR2 reads SQIVND (reference sequence). V shed 8 bases and J shed 5 bases, with 16 bases lying between them. This CDR3 has 15 amino acids. CDR3 in DNA: TGTGCCAGTGCCGAGGCGGGAACTCATAATTCACCCCTCCACTTT. This encodes CASAEAGTHNSPLHF.

This chain joins TRBV7-8 and TRBJ2-5; TRBD1 agrees at 8 bases. V lost 5 bases and J lost 11; bases outside the gene matches: 13. Germline-derived CDR1 and CDR2 are SGHVS and FQNEAQ. The CDR3 extends over 14 amino acids. The CDR3 region has the DNA TGTGCCAGCAGCGCTCACAGGGGGGCTGGATCTCAGTACTTC. Translated: CASSAHRGAGSQYF.

The CDR3 spells CASSDRGRGELFF. As DNA, the CDR3 is TGTGCCAGCAGTGACAGGGGGAGGGGGGAGCTGTTTTTT. The rearrangement links TRBV2 to TRBJ2-2, with D possibly matching TRBD1 (7 bases). Germline V gives CDR1 SNHLY, CDR2 FYNNEI. The CDR3 is 13 amino acids. The ends were cut back, 3 bases at V and 8 bases at J, with 10 bases in the middle.

A single count supports this clone. The J gene is TRBJ2-7, the V gene TRBV30; possible D gene TRBD1, 6 bases. Looked up from germline, CDR1 is GTSNPN and CDR2 is SVGIG (reference sequence). The CDR3 runs 13 residues. With 0 bases removed from V and 2 bases from J, the gap between germline ends came to 8 bases. CDR3 coding DNA: TGTGCCTGGAGTGTAGGACAGACCTACGAGCAGTACGTC. It codes for CAWSVGQTYEQYV.

The rearrangement links TRBV9 to TRBJ1-1; the D gene is possibly TRBD1 (6 bases). Looked up from germline, CDR1 is SGDLS and CDR2 is YYNGEE. There are 14 residues in the CDR3. Trimming took off 5 bases at V and 1 base at J, with 12 bases between the two ends. The DNA of the CDR3 is TGTGCCAGCAGTGCAGGGGTGGGGAACACTGAAGCTTTCTTT. It specifies CASSAGVGNTEAFF.

The V and J genes are TRBV10-1 and TRBJ2-3; weak D call: TRBD2 (6 bases). V dropped 2 bases and J dropped 2 bases, with 14 bases sitting between them. Germline V gene data show CDR1 as WNHNN and CDR2 as SYGVQD (reference sequence). This CDR3 is 16 amino acids long. Written as DNA, the CDR3 is TGCGCCAGCAGTGAGGGGGTAGCGGACCCCACAGATACGCAGTATTTT. As protein: CASSEGVADPTDTQYF.